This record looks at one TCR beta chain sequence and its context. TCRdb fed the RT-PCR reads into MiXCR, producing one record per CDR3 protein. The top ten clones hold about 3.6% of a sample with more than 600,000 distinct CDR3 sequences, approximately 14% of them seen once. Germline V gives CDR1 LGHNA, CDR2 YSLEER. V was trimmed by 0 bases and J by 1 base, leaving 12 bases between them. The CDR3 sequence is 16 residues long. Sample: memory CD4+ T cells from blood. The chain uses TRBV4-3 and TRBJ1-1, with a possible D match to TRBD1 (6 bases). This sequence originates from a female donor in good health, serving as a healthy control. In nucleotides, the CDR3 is TGCGCCAGCAGCCAAGATTTGATCAGGGGGAACACTGAAGCTTTCTTT. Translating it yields CASSQDLIRGNTEAFF.